The rows below give T cell receptor beta chains drawn from one sample of a study of graft-versus-host responses after intestinal transplantation. Sequencing was performed with immunoSEQ multiplex PCR; in TCRdb, only in-frame clones are kept and a portion is missing. The sample has approximately 85,000 clones, around 93% seen once. Antigens of these TCRs are unknown. The sample in question was unstimulated CD8+ T cells sorted from spleen or lymph node cells, obtained before transplant. These receptors originate from a human donor who was the organ donor for an intestinal transplant. Both conserved end residues are part of each CDR3. Fields, in order: J gene, V gene, clone size, CDR3 protein. A row's size may be missing; if present it is once, few, many or a size class.

J: TRBJ1-5; V: TRBV5-6; size: NA; CDR3: CASSLGGSGQPQHF
J: TRBJ1-6; V: TRBV4-1; size: NA; CDR3: CASSQVRGLHSPLHF
J: TRBJ1-5; V: TRBV11-2; size: NA; CDR3: CASSLGASNQPQHF
J: TRBJ2-7; V: TRBV2; size: NA; CDR3: CASSYRGHRYEQYF
J: TRBJ2-3; V: TRBV5-1; size: NA; CDR3: CASSGGGTGTDTQYF
J: TRBJ2-7; V: TRBV7-9; size: NA; CDR3: CASSLSWEQYF
J: TRBJ2-7; V: TRBV20-1; size: NA; CDR3: CSARIDREQYF
J: TRBJ2-2; V: TRBV7-2; size: NA; CDR3: CASSLAVLRELFF
J: TRBJ2-3; V: TRBV11-2; size: NA; CDR3: CASSLGSSRVTQYF
J: TRBJ1-4; V: TRBV4-1; size: NA; CDR3: CASSPRLTADNEKLFF
J: TRBJ2-1; V: TRBV10-1; size: once; CDR3: CASSGSSSYNEQFF
J: TRBJ1-2; V: TRBV11-2; size: NA; CDR3: CASSRQLRGSHGYTF
J: TRBJ1-1; V: TRBV5-1; size: once; CDR3: CASRKEVSNTEAFF
J: TRBJ2-1; V: TRBV6-6; size: NA; CDR3: CASRQGLAGVDNEQFF
J: TRBJ1-6; V: TRBV5-6; size: NA; CDR3: CASSFRDRGSPLHF
J: TRBJ2-1; V: TRBV5-6; size: NA; CDR3: CASSFTRNEQFF
J: TRBJ2-7; V: TRBV5-1; size: NA; CDR3: CASSLVGYEQYF
J: TRBJ2-5; V: TRBV5-4; size: NA; CDR3: CASSGRTGDEETQYF
J: TRBJ2-7; V: TRBV19; size: NA; CDR3: CASSIGHRRGSYEQYF
J: TRBJ1-2; V: TRBV6-5; size: NA; CDR3: CASSPGGSNYGYTF
J: TRBJ2-5; V: TRBV11-2; size: NA; CDR3: CASSLEESWTQYF
J: TRBJ2-7; V: TRBV6-4; size: NA; CDR3: CASSSPSGYEQYF
J: TRBJ2-3; V: TRBV5-6; size: NA; CDR3: CASSPETGVDTQYF
J: TRBJ1-2; V: TRBV9; size: NA; CDR3: CASSVRGVGSGGYTF
J: NA; V: TRBV4-1; size: NA; CDR3: CASSQDWLEAGGPAEQYF
J: TRBJ2-7; V: TRBV5-4; size: NA; CDR3: CASSLPGGAEQYF
J: TRBJ2-5; V: TRBV12-5; size: NA; CDR3: CASGLVGGLLKETQYF
J: TRBJ2-1; V: TRBV11-1; size: few; CDR3: CASSPGGTSGSYEQFF
J: TRBJ2-4; V: TRBV4-1; size: NA; CDR3: CASSQVEVKNIQYF
J: TRBJ1-6; V: TRBV19; size: NA; CDR3: CASSIIGRTGNSPLHF
J: TRBJ1-4; V: TRBV6-6; size: NA; CDR3: CASSSQNEKLFF
J: TRBJ2-3; V: TRBV7-9; size: NA; CDR3: CASSSSDRGQDTQYF
J: TRBJ2-1; V: TRBV27; size: NA; CDR3: CASSPTSGGAGERFF
J: TRBJ2-1; V: TRBV7-3; size: NA; CDR3: CASSAGLAGRDEQFF
J: TRBJ1-1; V: TRBV6-5; size: NA; CDR3: CASSSVRNTEAFF
J: TRBJ2-1; V: TRBV5-8; size: NA; CDR3: CASSPDGGPSYNEQFF
J: TRBJ1-5; V: TRBV4-1; size: NA; CDR3: CASSQDPSADSLNQPQHF
J: TRBJ1-2; V: TRBV9; size: NA; CDR3: CASSVVSSANYGYTF
J: TRBJ2-6; V: TRBV27; size: NA; CDR3: CASSQTGTGYLSGANVLTF
J: TRBJ1-1; V: TRBV25-1; size: NA; CDR3: CASSDPAAGLVGDAFF
J: TRBJ2-5; V: TRBV5-4; size: NA; CDR3: CASTLGETQYF
J: NA; V: TRBV7-6; size: once; CDR3: CASSLEQTPAYEQYF
J: TRBJ1-1; V: TRBV5-6; size: NA; CDR3: CASSLERSNTEAFF
J: TRBJ2-7; V: TRBV11-2; size: NA; CDR3: CASSPRPLTSYEQYF
J: TRBJ2-3; V: TRBV19; size: NA; CDR3: CASRAIDTQYF
J: TRBJ2-7; V: TRBV11-2; size: once; CDR3: CASSLVTSGPSYEQYF
J: TRBJ2-5; V: TRBV5-1; size: NA; CDR3: CASSLWGGLETQYF
J: NA; V: TRBV23-1; size: NA; CDR3: CASSQRNQGLYEQYF
J: TRBJ2-5; V: TRBV5-3; size: NA; CDR3: CARSLSRACTYGTQYF
J: TRBJ2-7; V: TRBV4-2; size: NA; CDR3: CASSLARDSPPGEQYF
J: TRBJ1-5; V: TRBV29-1; size: NA; CDR3: CSVPDRAGQHF
J: TRBJ1-5; V: TRBV6-1; size: NA; CDR3: CASSEMRRDSNQPQHF
J: TRBJ2-7; V: TRBV7-9; size: NA; CDR3: CASSLGSYEQYF
J: TRBJ2-7; V: TRBV6-6; size: NA; CDR3: CASSYSRSREIHEQYF
J: TRBJ2-3; V: TRBV10-2; size: NA; CDR3: CASPPGVETDTQYF
J: TRBJ1-6; V: TRBV9; size: NA; CDR3: CASSVEGEVSYNSPLHF
J: TRBJ2-5; V: TRBV9; size: NA; CDR3: CASSDPRTSSVETQYF